This paragraph reports one TCR beta chain. Its target antigen remains unknown. One base away there is no much larger clone; base qualities are not given. Receptors were amplified or captured by 5' RACE. Sequencing took place on an Illumina HiSeq 2500. A second PCR of about 6 to 11 cycles was run with a J-beta primer mix and a sample-barcoded 5' primer. A unique molecular identifier was introduced onto each TCR beta cDNA molecule by a template-switch 5' adaptor carrying 12 random nucleotides. At least 3 million CDR3-containing paired-end reads were obtained from each sample. All of the RNA was converted into first-strand cDNA using the Mint cDNA synthesis kit, with a TRBC-specific oligonucleotide serving as the primer. After uracil-DNA glycosylase treatment, a first 18-cycle PCR used universal primers M1SS and BC2_uni_R on all cDNA. The authors processed their data as follows. Each sample was normalized by randomly selecting 1 million high-quality reads, each carrying a distinct molecular identifier. Instead of being binned into consensus sequences, reads that shared molecular identifiers were thrown out. CDR3 identification, clonotype clustering and error correction used MiTCR with a Q25 quality threshold and the strictest error-elimination algorithm. A nonparametric unseen species model using Euler transformation provided a lower-bound estimate of total TCR beta diversity. TCRdb reran the public reads through fastp at Q25 and MiXCR, keeping productive beta chains. All rows with the same CDR3 protein become a single entry with the most common DNA and genes. The V and J calls and clone size come from TCRdb's table, not from the authors' own analysis. The sample contains 1.2 million to 1.5 million distinct CDR3 sequences, approximately 60% of them found a single time. The ten largest account for more than 6% of the sample.

This sample was taken from a study of blood T cells in healthy people across ages (dated by TCRdb to about 2015). Context from the whole study: In model experiments, template switching captured roughly one uniquely barcoded TCR beta cDNA molecule for every two T cells. To track age-related changes in TCR beta repertoire diversity, the study relied on deep sequencing normalized with unique cDNA molecular identifiers. Four age groups were formed from the donors: young (average roughly 15 years), middle-aged (around 37), aged (around 68) and long-lived (about 75). To avoid experimental bias, donors of different ages were spread randomly across the sequencing lanes. Two additional independent replicas of 1 million unique cDNA reads from the same blood draw were analyzed for two donors (one aged 18 to 30 and one aged 80 or older).

The donors were 40 or so Caucasian individuals from Russia, aged about 6 to 100 years, who were systemically healthy. Each donor gave roughly 9.5 milliliters of peripheral blood, collected into EDTA-treated Vacutainer tubes. Ficoll-Paque density-gradient centrifugation was used to isolate PBMCs, with at least 6 million per sample. Trizol reagent was used to extract total RNA from the PBMCs, yielding at least 6 micrograms per sample. For every donor, flow cytometry on a PBMC aliquot measured the percentage of naive CD45RAhigh/CD27high T cells. Overall study results and their limits: Estimates of total diversity based on one million sequenced T cells were considered lower bounds and underestimates. Because profiling used bulk unsorted PBMCs, naive and antigen-experienced compartments could not be compared conclusively. There was a strong correlation between observed TCR beta diversity and the percentage of naive T cells measured by flow cytometry. The CMV infection status of donors was not known, potentially confounding age-related changes in expanded clonotypes. Compared with the aged group, the long-lived group had more naive CD4+ T cells, fewer expanded clones and increased TCR diversity, suggesting age selection. As age increased, observed TCR beta diversity per million T cells dropped in a roughly linear way, and a significant reduction was already evident by age 40.

V is cut by 2 bases and J by 2 bases, and the space between the germline ends is 14 bases. The CDR3 covers 15 residues, taking in both the cysteine and the phenylalanine. Of the read, only the CDR3 DNA is kept; its 45 bases are in frame from base 1. CDR1 DFQATT and CDR2 SNEGSKA were looked up in the germline V gene (reference sequence). This clonotype was obtained from a man aged 18 to 29 in good health. Material for sequencing was blood. Here the chain combines TRBV20-1 and TRBJ2-3; the D gene is perhaps TRBD2, from 7 matching bases. The CDR3 sequence is CSARQGGGYTDTQYF. The DNA sequence reads TGCAGTGCTAGACAGGGAGGGGGGTACACAGATACGCAGTATTTT.